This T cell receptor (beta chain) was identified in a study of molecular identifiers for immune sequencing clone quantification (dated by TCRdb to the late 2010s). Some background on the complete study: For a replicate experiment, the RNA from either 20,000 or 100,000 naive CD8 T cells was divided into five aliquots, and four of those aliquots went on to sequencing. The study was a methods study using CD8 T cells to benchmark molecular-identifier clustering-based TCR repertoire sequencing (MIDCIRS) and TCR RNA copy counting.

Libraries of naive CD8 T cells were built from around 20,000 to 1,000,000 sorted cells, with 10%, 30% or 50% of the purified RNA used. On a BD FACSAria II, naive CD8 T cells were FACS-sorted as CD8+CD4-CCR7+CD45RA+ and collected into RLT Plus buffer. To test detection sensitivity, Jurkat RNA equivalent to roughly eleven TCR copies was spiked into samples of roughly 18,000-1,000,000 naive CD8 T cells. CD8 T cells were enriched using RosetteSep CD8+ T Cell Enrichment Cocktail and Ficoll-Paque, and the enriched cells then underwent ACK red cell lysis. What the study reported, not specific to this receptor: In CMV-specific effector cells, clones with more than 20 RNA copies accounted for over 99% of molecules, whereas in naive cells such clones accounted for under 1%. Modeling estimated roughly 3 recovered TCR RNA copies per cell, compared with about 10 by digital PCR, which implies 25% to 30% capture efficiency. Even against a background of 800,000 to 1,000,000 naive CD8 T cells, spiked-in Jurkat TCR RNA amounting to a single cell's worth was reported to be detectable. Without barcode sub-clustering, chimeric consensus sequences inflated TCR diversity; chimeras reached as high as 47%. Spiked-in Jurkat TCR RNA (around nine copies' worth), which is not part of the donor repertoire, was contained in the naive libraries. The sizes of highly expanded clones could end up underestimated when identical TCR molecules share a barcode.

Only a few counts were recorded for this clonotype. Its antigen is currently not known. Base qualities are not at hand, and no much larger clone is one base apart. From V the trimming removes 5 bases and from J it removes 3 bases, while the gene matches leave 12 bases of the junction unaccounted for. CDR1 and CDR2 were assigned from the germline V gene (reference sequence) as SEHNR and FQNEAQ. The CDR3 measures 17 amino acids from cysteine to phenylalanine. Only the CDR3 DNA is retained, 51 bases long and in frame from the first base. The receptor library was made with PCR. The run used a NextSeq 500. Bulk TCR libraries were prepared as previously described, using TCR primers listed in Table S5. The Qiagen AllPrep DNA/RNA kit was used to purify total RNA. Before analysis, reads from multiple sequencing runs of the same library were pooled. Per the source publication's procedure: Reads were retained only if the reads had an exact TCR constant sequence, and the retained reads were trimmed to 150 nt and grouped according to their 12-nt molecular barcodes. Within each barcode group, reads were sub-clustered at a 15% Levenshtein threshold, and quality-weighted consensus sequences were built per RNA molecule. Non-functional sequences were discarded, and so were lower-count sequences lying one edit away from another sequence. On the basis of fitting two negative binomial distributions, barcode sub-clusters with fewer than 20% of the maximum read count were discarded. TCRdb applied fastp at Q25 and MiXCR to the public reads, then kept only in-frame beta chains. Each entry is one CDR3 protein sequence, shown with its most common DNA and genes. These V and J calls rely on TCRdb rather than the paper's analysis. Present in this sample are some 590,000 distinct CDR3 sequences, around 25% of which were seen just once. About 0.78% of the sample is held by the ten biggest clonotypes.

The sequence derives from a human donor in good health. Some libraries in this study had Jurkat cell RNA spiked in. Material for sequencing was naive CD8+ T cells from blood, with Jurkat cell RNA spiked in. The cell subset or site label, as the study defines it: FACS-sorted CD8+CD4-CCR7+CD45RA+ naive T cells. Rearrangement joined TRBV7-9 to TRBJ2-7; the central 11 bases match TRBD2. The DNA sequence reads TGTGCCAGCAGCCCTCAACGGGGGACTAGCGGAAACTACGAGCAGTACTTC. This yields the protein CASSPQRGTSGNYEQYF.